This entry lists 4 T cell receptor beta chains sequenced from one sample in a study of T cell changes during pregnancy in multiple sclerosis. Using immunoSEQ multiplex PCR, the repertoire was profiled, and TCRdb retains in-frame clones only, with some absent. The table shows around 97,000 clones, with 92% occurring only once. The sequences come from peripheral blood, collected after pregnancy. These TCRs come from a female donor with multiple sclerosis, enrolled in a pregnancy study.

CDR3 DNA sequence: TGCGCCAGCAGCCAAGATGTATACGGTTACAATGAGCAGTTCTTC. Translation: CASSQDVYGYNEQFF. The rearrangement links TRBV4-3 to TRBJ2-1, with unresolved D. The germline V gene has CDR1 LGHNA and CDR2 YSLEER. Trimming took off 0 bases at V and 4 bases at J, with 10 bases between the two ends. The CDR3 extends over 15 amino acids.

The CDR3 bases are TGTGCCAGCAGCTACAACCGGGACAGGGAAGAGACCCAGTACTTC. Its translation is CASSYNRDREETQYF. The chain combines TRBV7-7 with TRBJ2-5; 9 nucleotides agree with TRBD1. From germline, CDR1 is SSHAT and CDR2 FNYEAQ (reference sequence). This CDR3 region has 15 residues. J was trimmed by 3 bases and V by 4 bases; bases with no gene match: 6.

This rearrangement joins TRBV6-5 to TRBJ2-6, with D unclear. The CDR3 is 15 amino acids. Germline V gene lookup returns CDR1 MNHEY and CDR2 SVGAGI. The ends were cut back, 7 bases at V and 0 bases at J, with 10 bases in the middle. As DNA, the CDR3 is TGTGCCAGCAAGCCCAGGCCCTCTGGGGCCAACGTCCTGACTTTC. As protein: CASKPRPSGANVLTF.

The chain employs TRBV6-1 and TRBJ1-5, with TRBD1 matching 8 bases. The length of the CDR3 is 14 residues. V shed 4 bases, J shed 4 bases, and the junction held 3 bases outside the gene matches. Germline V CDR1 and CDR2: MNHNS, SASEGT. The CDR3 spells CASSGNRGNQPQHF. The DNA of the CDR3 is TGTGCCAGCAGTGGTAACAGGGGGAATCAGCCCCAGCATTTT.